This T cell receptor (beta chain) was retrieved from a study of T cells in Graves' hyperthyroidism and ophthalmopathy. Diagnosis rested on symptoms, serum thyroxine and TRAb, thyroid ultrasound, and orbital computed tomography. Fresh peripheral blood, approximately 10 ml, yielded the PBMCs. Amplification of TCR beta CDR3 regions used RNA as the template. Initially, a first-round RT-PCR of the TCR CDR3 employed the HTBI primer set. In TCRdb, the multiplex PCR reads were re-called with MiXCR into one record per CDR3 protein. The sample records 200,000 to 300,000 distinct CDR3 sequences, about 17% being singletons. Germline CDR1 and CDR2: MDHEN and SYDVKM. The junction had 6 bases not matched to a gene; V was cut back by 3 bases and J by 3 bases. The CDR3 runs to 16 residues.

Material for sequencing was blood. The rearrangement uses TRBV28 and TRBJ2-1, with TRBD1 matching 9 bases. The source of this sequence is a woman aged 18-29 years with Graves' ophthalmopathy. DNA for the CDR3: TGTGCCAGCAGTTTGGGACAGGGAGTGTTCTACAATGAGCAGTTCTTC. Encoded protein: CASSLGQGVFYNEQFF. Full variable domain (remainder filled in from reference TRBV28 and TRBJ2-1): DVKVTQSSRYLVKRTGEKVFLECVQDMDHENMFWYRQDPGLGLRLIYFSYDVKMKEKGDIPEGYSVSREKKERFSLILESASTNQTSMYLCASSLGQGVFYNEQFFGPGTRLTVL.